The 18 T cell receptor beta chains below were found in one sample sequenced in a study of control samples from healthy donors and cancer patients. Here immunoSEQ multiplex PCR was the method, and the copy in TCRdb shows in-frame clones only, minus some. There are over 85,000 clones in the sample; roughly 89% occur only once, and about 9.5% lies in the top ten. Sequenced sample: PBMCs. Source of these receptors: a woman aged 50 to 60 with colorectal cancer.

V usage is TRBV19 and J usage is TRBJ1-2; no clear D. CDR3 length equals 14 residues. Germline V gene lookup returns CDR1 LNHDA and CDR2 SQIVND (reference sequence). The V end lost 4 bases, the J end lost 5 bases, and 14 bases lay between the germline ends. Written as DNA, the CDR3 is TGTGCCAGTAGTAAGGGTTGGCAGATGTATGGCTACACCTTC. Translated: CASSKGWQMYGYTF. The complete variable domain, with remaining parts taken from reference TRBV19 and TRBJ1-2, reads DGGITQSPKYLFRKEGQNVTLSCEQNLNHDAMYWYRQDPGQGLRLIYYSQIVNDFQKGDIAEGYSVSREKKESFPLTVTSAQKNPTAFYLCASSKGWQMYGYTFGSGTRLTVV.

The chain is built from TRBV7-2 and TRBJ2-3, with TRBD2 matching over 7 bases. Germline values: CDR1 SGHTA, CDR2 FQGNSA. The V gene end was trimmed by 5 bases and the J gene end by 0 bases; junction bases not matched to a gene: 8. This CDR3 is built from 16 residues. This chain's CDR3 is CASSEGLAASTDTQYF. The CDR3 DNA sequence: TGTGCCAGCAGCGAGGGGCTAGCGGCTAGCACAGATACGCAGTATTTT.

The chain combines TRBV2 with TRBJ2-1; 8 nucleotides match TRBD1. The length of the CDR3 is 15 residues. The germline V gene encodes CDR1 SNHLY and CDR2 FYNNEI. V dropped 7 bases and J dropped 2; count of bases not matched to a gene: 7. The CDR3 loop is CASKKQGATYNEQFF. The CDR3, as DNA: TGTGCCAGCAAGAAGCAGGGGGCTACCTACAATGAGCAGTTCTTC.

This chain uses TRBV23-1 with TRBJ1-6; no reliable D call. TRBV23-1 is treated as an ORF (open reading frame) with a function not yet certain. V was shortened by 0 bases and J by 10 bases, with 16 bases between the two germline ends. The CDR3 is 16 residues long. The CDR3 nucleotides read TGCGCCAGCAGTCAATCTACCAGCCGGTTAGGGTCACCCCTCCACTTT. Its translation is CASSQSTSRLGSPLHF.

This chain links TRBV4-1 with TRBJ2-2; D is unclear. The CDR3 sequence is 13 residues long. V shed 2 bases and J shed 7 bases, with 8 bases lying between them. CDR1 and CDR2 (germline): MGHRA, YSYEKL. CDR3 in amino acids: CASSQNNGGELFF. As DNA, the CDR3 is TGCGCCAGCAGCCAAAATAACGGCGGGGAGCTGTTTTTT.

The gene calls are TRBV5-1 and TRBJ2-3, with D possibly TRBD1 on 5 matching bases. CDR3 length: 15 residues. Germline CDR1 SGHRS, CDR2 YFSETQ. V lost 1 base to trimming and J lost 4 bases, with 13 bases between them. The CDR3 spells CASSLQPLGPDTQYF. In nucleotides, the CDR3 is TGCGCCAGCAGCTTGCAGCCCCTGGGGCCAGATACGCAGTATTTT.

The chain is built from TRBV14 and TRBJ1-6, with a tentative D call TRBD1 (6 bases). The CDR3 spans 14 residues. Germline-derived CDR1 and CDR2 are SGHDN and FVKESK. Between the trimmed V and J ends, which lost 5 bases and 9 bases, there was a span of 14 bases. Here the CDR3 DNA reads TGTGCCAGCAGCTCTGGACAGCAGGGTTCACCCCTCCACTTT. Translation: CASSSGQQGSPLHF.

The V call is TRBV5-5, the J call TRBJ2-7; 7 positions agree with TRBD2. J gave up 4 bases and V 1 base, and 8 bases lay outside the gene matches. Germline lookup yields CDR1 SGHKS and CDR2 YYEKEE (reference sequence). This CDR3 has 15 residues. The CDR3 bases are TGTGCCAGCAGCTTGATCTTCGGGGGAGGGTACGAGCAGTACGTC. Encoded protein: CASSLIFGGGYEQYV.

V and J are TRBV5-6 and TRBJ1-2, with 7 nucleotides matching TRBD1. CDR3 size: 13 residues. The germline V gene encodes CDR1 SGHDT and CDR2 YYEEEE. J lost 7 bases, V lost 3 bases, and 6 bases had no gene match. This chain's CDR3 is CASSSDRVRGYTF. The CDR3 DNA follows: TGTGCCAGCAGCTCCGACAGGGTCCGTGGCTACACCTTC.

This clone was detected only once. The rearrangement links TRBV14 to TRBJ1-2, with D possibly TRBD1 on 6 matching bases. CDR1 and CDR2 (germline): SGHDN, FVKESK. Deletions cut 1 base from V and 4 bases from J, with 16 bases between. The CDR3 extends over 16 amino acids. This CDR3 is CASSQAWGASIYGYTF. The CDR3 DNA follows: TGTGCCAGCAGCCAAGCATGGGGGGCGTCCATCTATGGCTACACCTTC.

The chain couples TRBV25-1 to TRBJ1-2, with D tentatively TRBD1 (6 bases). The V end was cut by 2 bases, the J end by 5 bases, with 6 bases between. Per the germline V gene, CDR1 is MGHDK and CDR2 is SYGVNS. The CDR3 extends over 12 amino acids. The chain's CDR3 is CASSERGYGYTF. CDR3 nucleotides: TGTGCCAGCAGTGAAAGGGGGTATGGCTACACCTTC.

The chain couples TRBV11-3 to TRBJ2-7; D ambiguous. The CDR3 has 10 amino acids. The V gene's germline CDR1 is SGHNT and CDR2 YENEEA. The V end was cut by 0 bases, the J end by 6 bases, with 0 bases between. CDR3 in amino acids: CASSLDEQYV. The CDR3 DNA follows: TGTGCCAGCAGCTTAGACGAGCAGTACGTC.

The chain employs TRBV6-2 or TRBV6-3 and TRBJ2-1; D unclear. Germline CDR1 is MNHEY and CDR2 is SVGEGT. V dropped 6 bases and J dropped 7 bases, with 10 bases sitting between them. CDR3 size: 12 residues. The CDR3 DNA sequence: TGTGCCAGCAGCATACTGGGGAATGAGCAGTTCTTC. This codes for CASSILGNEQFF.

The chain carries TRBV15 and TRBJ1-2, with D possibly matching TRBD1 (6 bases). V lost 0 bases to trimming and J lost 4 bases, with 24 bases between them. CDR3 length: 19 amino acids. CDR1 LNHNV and CDR2 YYDKDF come from the germline V gene (reference sequence). CDR3 coding DNA: TGTGCCACCAGCAGAGATAGGGGGACATCCCGATCCACCTTCTATGGCTACACCTTC. Amino acid sequence: CATSRDRGTSRSTFYGYTF.

V gene TRBV5-1 combines with J gene TRBJ1-2; D ambiguous. This CDR3 is built from 13 residues. CDR1 and CDR2 from the germline V gene are SGHRS and YFSETQ. V lost 0 bases and J lost 1, with 4 bases in between. In nucleotides, the CDR3 is TGCGCCAGCAGCTTGGGGAATAACTATGGCTACACCTTC. Protein: CASSLGNNYGYTF.

V gene TRBV2 combines with J gene TRBJ1-5; a possible D gene is TRBD1 (5 bases). Germline lookup yields CDR1 SNHLY and CDR2 FYNNEI. CDR3 length equals 15 residues. The V end was cut by 6 bases, the J end by 2 bases, with 14 bases between. The CDR3 loop reads CASRAWTSGNQPQHF. In DNA form, the CDR3 reads TGTGCCAGCAGAGCCTGGACAAGTGGCAATCAGCCCCAGCATTTT.

The rearrangement links TRBV4-3 to TRBJ1-6; the D is unclear. Germline-derived CDR1 and CDR2 are LGHNA and YSLEER. Between the trimmed V and J ends, which lost 0 bases and 10 bases, there was a span of 13 bases. The length of the CDR3 is 15 residues. In DNA, the CDR3 is TGCGCCAGCAGCCAAGATGGAGGGATAGGGTCACCCCTCCACTTT. It is translated as CASSQDGGIGSPLHF.

The chain joins TRBV6-9 to TRBJ1-2; TRBD1 matches 7 bases. The CDR3 is 16 residues long. J lost 7 bases, V lost 1 base, and 12 bases had no gene match. Looked up from germline, CDR1 is MNHGY and CDR2 is SVAAGI. CDR3 coding DNA: TGTGCCAGCAGTTATTTTAATGAGACAGGGCGCTGTGGCTACACCTTC. Translation gives CASSYFNETGRCGYTF.